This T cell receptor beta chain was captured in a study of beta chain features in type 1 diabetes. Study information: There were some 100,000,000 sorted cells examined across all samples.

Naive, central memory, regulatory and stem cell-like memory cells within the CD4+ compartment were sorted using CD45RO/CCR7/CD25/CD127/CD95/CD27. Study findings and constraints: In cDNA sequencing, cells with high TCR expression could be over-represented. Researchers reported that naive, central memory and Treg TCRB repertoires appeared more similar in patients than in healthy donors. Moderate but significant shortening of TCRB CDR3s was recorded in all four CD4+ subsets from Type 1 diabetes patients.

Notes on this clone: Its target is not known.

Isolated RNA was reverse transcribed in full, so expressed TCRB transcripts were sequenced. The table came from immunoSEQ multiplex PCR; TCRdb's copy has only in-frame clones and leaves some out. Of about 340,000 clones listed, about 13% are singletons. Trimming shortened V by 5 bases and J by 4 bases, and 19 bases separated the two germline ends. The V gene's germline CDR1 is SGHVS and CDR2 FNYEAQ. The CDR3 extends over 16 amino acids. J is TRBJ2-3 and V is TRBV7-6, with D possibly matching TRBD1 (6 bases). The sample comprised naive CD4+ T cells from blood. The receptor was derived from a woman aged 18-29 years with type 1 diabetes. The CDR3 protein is CASSPSTGNRADTQYF. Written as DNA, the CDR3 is TGTGCCAGCAGCCCCAGTACAGGGAATCGGGCAGATACGCAGTATTTT.